Listed here are 19 T cell receptor beta chains from one sample, sequenced in a study of T cells of healthy individuals (dated by TCRdb to the late 2010s). Library creation used 5' RACE. These reads were obtained on an Illumina MiSeq. Starting from the raw public reads, TCRdb applied fastp trimming at Q25, assembled clones with MiXCR and retained in-frame beta chains. All rows with the same CDR3 protein become a single entry with the most common DNA and genes. The sample profile shows more than 85,000 distinct CDR3 sequences; 17% of them were found once. The leading ten clones occupy about 6.2% of the sample. These receptors all come from a human donor in good health.

The chain is built from TRBV10-3 and TRBJ2-7; D is unclear. Trimming left V 0 bases short and J 4 bases short, with 7 bases between. The CDR3 spans 13 residues. Germline V CDR1 and CDR2: ENHRY, SYGVKD. As DNA, the CDR3 is TGTGCCATCAGTGAGTCTATGGGGTACGAGCAGTACTTC. Amino acids: CAISESMGYEQYF.

The V and J genes are TRBV28 and TRBJ2-7; unclear D gene. V was shortened by 3 bases and J by 3 bases, with 9 bases between the two germline ends. CDR3 length: 13 amino acids. Germline V gene data show CDR1 as MDHEN and CDR2 as SYDVKM. In DNA, the CDR3 is TGTGCCAGCAGTTTCGACGGATACTACGAGCAGTACTTC. As protein: CASSFDGYYEQYF.

By proportion, this clonotype is medium-sized. This chain joins TRBV5-1 and TRBJ1-4; D call uncertain. The CDR3 consists of 15 residues. Germline lookup yields CDR1 SGHRS and CDR2 YFSETQ. Between the trimmed V and J ends, which lost 4 bases and 5 bases, there was a span of 15 bases. CDR3 in DNA: TGCGCCAGCAGCGTGGGAGTCGGCTTGAATGAAAAACTGTTTTTT. Protein product: CASSVGVGLNEKLFF.

There are many counts of this clonotype. The V call is TRBV29-1, the J call TRBJ2-5; TRBD2 matches 7 bases. J lost 2 bases, V lost 4 bases, and 4 bases had no gene match. This CDR3 has 13 residues. Germline assignment: CDR1 SQVTM and CDR2 ANQGSEA. The CDR3 is CSVGTGLQETQYF. CDR3 nucleotide sequence: TGCAGCGTTGGGACGGGACTACAAGAGACCCAGTACTTC.

The chain couples TRBV12-3 or TRBV12-4 to TRBJ1-5, with D uncertain. CDR3 length: 17 residues. Trimming left V 6 bases short and J 0 bases short, with 18 bases between. The CDR3 sequence: CASSPTEGAHSNQPQHF. The CDR3 DNA is TGTGCCAGCAGCCCCACGGAGGGAGCCCATAGCAATCAGCCCCAGCATTTT.

This clonotype was seen just once. The rearrangement links TRBV7-9 to TRBJ1-5; D is unclear. CDR1 is SEHNR and CDR2 is FQNEAQ in the germline V gene (reference sequence). CDR3 length: 15 amino acids. V lost 4 bases and J lost 2, with 12 bases in between. Written as DNA, the CDR3 is TGTGCCAGCAGCTCCGACGGGGTAGGCAATCAGCCCCAGCATTTT. Translating it yields CASSSDGVGNQPQHF.

There are a few counts of this clonotype. The V call is TRBV7-2, the J call TRBJ2-7; no reliable D call. CDR1 is SGHTA and CDR2 is FQGNSA in the germline V gene. Trimming took off 9 bases at V and 1 base at J, with 13 bases between the two ends. The CDR3 spans 13 residues. CDR3 sequence: CASRLPPSYEQYF. The CDR3 DNA reads as TGTGCCAGTAGACTCCCGCCATCCTACGAGCAGTACTTC.

This clonotype was recorded a few times. The chain carries TRBV6-2 or TRBV6-3 and TRBJ2-1, with 10 bases fitting TRBD2. CDR1 MNHEY and CDR2 SVGEGT come from the germline V gene. The CDR3 runs to 15 residues. With 1 base clipped from V and 11 bases from J, the junction kept 8 bases outside the gene matches. The CDR3 reads CASSYLTGTSGKQFF. The DNA for the CDR3 is TGTGCCAGCAGTTACTTAACTGGTACTAGCGGGAAGCAGTTCTTC.

The chain employs TRBV29-1 and TRBJ2-7; D might be TRBD1 or TRBD2, each matching 5 bases. Deletions cut 5 bases from V and 3 bases from J, with 8 bases between. The CDR3 runs 11 residues. Germline values: CDR1 SQVTM, CDR2 ANQGSEA. CDR3 DNA sequence: TGCAGCGTTAAGGGGAGCTACGAGCAGTACTTC. Translation: CSVKGSYEQYF.

This clonotype was counted a few times. The chain recombines TRBV11-2 with TRBJ1-1; D call uncertain. CDR3 size: 13 residues. CDR1 and CDR2 (germline): SGHAT, FQNNGV. With 8 bases removed from V and 1 base from J, the gap between germline ends came to 11 bases. The CDR3 sequence is CASQTTPNTEAFF. CDR3 nucleotides: TGTGCCAGCCAGACCACCCCGAACACTGAAGCTTTCTTT.

The chain uses TRBV27 and TRBJ2-1; 13 bases align to TRBD2. From germline, CDR1 is MNHEY and CDR2 SMNVEV (reference sequence). This CDR3 has 15 residues. Germline trimming cut 5 bases from V and 7 bases from J; bases unmatched to any gene: 5. The CDR3, as DNA: TGTGCCAGCAGTCCCACTAGCGGGGGGGGAAATGAGCAGTTCTTC. Its translation: CASSPTSGGGNEQFF.

The V and J genes are TRBV5-1 and TRBJ1-4; possible D gene TRBD1, 5 bases. Germline CDR1 SGHRS, CDR2 YFSETQ. V was trimmed by 4 bases and J by 8 bases, leaving 18 bases between them. The CDR3 covers 15 residues. The CDR3 DNA follows: TGCGCCAGCAGCCCCCGGCAGGGCTCCACGGAAAAACTGTTTTTT. It translates to CASSPRQGSTEKLFF.

The genes are TRBV13 and TRBJ2-1; 9 bases are shared with TRBD2. Germline V gene data show CDR1 as PRHDT and CDR2 as FYEKMQ (reference sequence). The CDR3 runs to 18 residues. J was trimmed by 7 bases and V by 3 bases; bases with no gene match: 16. The CDR3 reads CASSLFGQAGLALNEQFF. CDR3 nucleotides: TGTGCCAGCAGCTTGTTCGGACAGGCGGGACTAGCCCTTAATGAGCAGTTCTTC.

This clonotype was seen many times. This chain connects TRBV4-1 to TRBJ1-2; possible D gene TRBD1, 5 bases. V dropped 0 bases and J dropped 7 bases, with 18 bases sitting between them. The CDR3 length is 16 residues. Per germline, CDR1 MGHRA and CDR2 YSYEKL. The CDR3 bases are TGCGCCAGCAGCCAAGAGATGGCAGGGTCGTATCGTGGCTACACCTTC. Residues: CASSQEMAGSYRGYTF.

The chain combines TRBV10-3 with TRBJ1-4; D not certain. The CDR3 is 14 residues long. Germline-derived CDR1 and CDR2 are ENHRY and SYGVKD. V was cut by 6 bases and J by 3 bases, with 11 bases left in between. CDR3 coding DNA: TGTGCCATCAGGCGGGAGCTTGCTAATGAAAAACTGTTTTTT. Protein sequence: CAIRRELANEKLFF.

This clonotype was detected many times. V gene TRBV15 combines with J gene TRBJ2-7, with D possibly being TRBD2 (7 bases). Germline assignment: CDR1 LNHNV and CDR2 YYDKDF (reference sequence). V shed 0 bases and J shed 1 base, with 10 bases lying between them. This CDR3 has 15 amino acids. The CDR3 protein is CATSREKGGSYEQYF. CDR3 nucleotide sequence: TGTGCCACCAGCAGAGAAAAGGGGGGGTCCTACGAGCAGTACTTC.

The gene calls are TRBV4-2 and TRBJ1-5, with D perhaps TRBD1 (5 bases). With 0 bases removed from V and 0 bases from J, the gap between germline ends came to 18 bases. The V gene's germline CDR1 is LGHNA and CDR2 YNFKEQ. The CDR3 totals 19 residues. The DNA for the CDR3 is TGTGCCAGCAGCCAAGATGGGGGAGGAGGGACGTATAGCAATCAGCCCCAGCATTTT. It specifies CASSQDGGGGTYSNQPQHF.

Ten or more counts support this clonotype. The chain couples TRBV3-1 to TRBJ2-6; D is perhaps TRBD1 or TRBD2 (5 bases each). V shed 3 bases and J shed 1 base, with 19 bases lying between them. Germline V gene data show CDR1 as LGHDT and CDR2 as YNNKEL (reference sequence). This CDR3 is built from 19 residues. CDR3 region: CASSHEVWGIESGANVLTF. CDR3 in DNA: TGTGCCAGCAGCCATGAGGTCTGGGGGATCGAGTCTGGGGCCAACGTCCTGACTTTC.

The chain is built from TRBV7-2 and TRBJ1-2; D is unresolved. Germline CDR1 and CDR2: SGHTA and FQGNSA. This CDR3 is 19 amino acids long. V was pared by 2 bases and J by 4 bases, with 26 bases between. CDR3: CASSLFSRIEYPPSYGYTF. The CDR3 DNA sequence: TGTGCCAGCAGCTTATTTTCCCGGATAGAGTACCCCCCCTCCTATGGCTACACCTTC.